One sample yielded the 7 T cell receptor beta chains listed below, sequenced in a study of T cell repertoires in cytomegalovirus infection. TCRdb reprocessed the reads via MiXCR and lists one record per CDR3 protein. Among 250,000 to 300,000 distinct CDR3 sequences listed, over 20% were seen once. Sequenced sample: PBMCs. The origin of the receptors is a human donor in good health (CMV status not recorded). Some clones in this sample may be carry-over from other donors' samples.

This clonotype came up a few times. The chain carries TRBV14 and TRBJ2-1; 12 nucleotides line up with TRBD2. V trimming: 4 bases; J trimming: 8 bases; junction bases outside the gene matches: 3. Germline CDR1 reads SGHDN; CDR2 reads FVKESK. This CDR3 is built from 14 residues. As DNA, the CDR3 is TGTGCCAGCAGCCCCACTAGCGGGAGGTATGAGCAGTTCTTC. Its protein is CASSPTSGRYEQFF.

This clonotype was detected only a few times. The chain carries TRBV7-2 and TRBJ1-5, with a possible D match to TRBD1 (5 bases). This CDR3 is 14 amino acids long. V was clipped by 2 bases and J by 7 bases, with 12 bases between them. From germline, CDR1 is SGHTA and CDR2 FQGNSA. CDR3 DNA sequence: TGTGCCAGCAGCTTATATTCGGGGGAGCAGCCCCAGCATTTT. Translated, it gives CASSLYSGEQPQHF.

This clonotype was picked up a small number of times. The V gene is TRBV19, the J gene TRBJ1-1, with 8 bases identical to TRBD1. The CDR3 is 15 residues long. The germline V gene has CDR1 LNHDA and CDR2 SQIVND (reference sequence). V gave up 10 bases and J gave up 5 bases; unmatched junction bases: 15. This CDR3 is CATNPPTGGWTEAFF. For the CDR3, the DNA is TGTGCCACCAACCCGCCCACAGGGGGATGGACTGAAGCTTTCTTT. The whole variable domain, remainder taken from reference TRBV19 and TRBJ1-1, is DGGITQSPKYLFRKEGQNVTLSCEQNLNHDAMYWYRQDPGQGLRLIYYSQIVNDFQKGDIAEGYSVSREKKESFPLTVTSAQKNPTAFYLCATNPPTGGWTEAFFGQGTRLTVV.

This chain connects TRBV20-1 to TRBJ1-1; 8 nucleotides line up with TRBD1. The germline V gene encodes CDR1 DFQATT and CDR2 SNEGSKA (reference sequence). The ends lost 8 bases at V and 9 bases at J; junction bases unmatched: 14. CDR3 length: 13 residues. CDR3 residues: CSMTGTGALKAFF. The CDR3 nucleotides read TGCAGTATGACCGGGACAGGCGCCTTGAAAGCTTTCTTT.

The V call is TRBV20-1, the J call TRBJ1-1; TRBD1 aligns across 7 bases. CDR3 length: 14 residues. The germline V gene encodes CDR1 DFQATT and CDR2 SNEGSKA (reference sequence). V gave up 5 bases and J gave up 1 base; unmatched junction bases: 7. The CDR3 DNA reads as TGCAGTGCTCAGTTGACAGGGACGAACACTGAAGCTTTCTTT. Translated, it gives CSAQLTGTNTEAFF.

A few counts support this clonotype. The genes are TRBV7-2 and TRBJ2-5, with D unclear. Germline lookup yields CDR1 SGHTA and CDR2 FQGNSA. This CDR3 contains 13 residues. Trimming stripped 4 bases from V and 5 bases from J, with 11 bases between. The CDR3 loop reads CASSSSPPETQYF. DNA for the CDR3: TGTGCCAGCAGCTCCTCCCCCCCGGAGACCCAGTACTTC.

This clonotype was seen many times. This chain connects TRBV9 to TRBJ2-1; D assignment may be TRBD1 or TRBD2 (5 bases each). Trimming stripped 6 bases from V and 1 base from J, with 11 bases between. Germline V gene sequence: CDR1 SGDLS, CDR2 YYNGEE. The CDR3 spans 14 residues. CDR3 loop: CASNPGPSYNEQFF. As DNA, the CDR3 is TGTGCCAGCAACCCGGGGCCTTCCTACAATGAGCAGTTCTTC.